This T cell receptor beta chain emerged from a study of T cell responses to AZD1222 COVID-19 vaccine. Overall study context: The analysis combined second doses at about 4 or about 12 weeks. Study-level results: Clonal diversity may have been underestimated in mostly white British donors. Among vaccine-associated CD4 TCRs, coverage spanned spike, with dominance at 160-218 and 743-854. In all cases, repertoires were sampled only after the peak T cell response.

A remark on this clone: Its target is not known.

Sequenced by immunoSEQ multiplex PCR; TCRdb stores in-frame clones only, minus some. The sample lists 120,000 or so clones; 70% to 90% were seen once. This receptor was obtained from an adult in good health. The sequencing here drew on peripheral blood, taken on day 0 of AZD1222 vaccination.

The CDR3 here is CASSLEGASTDTQYF. As DNA, the CDR3 is TGCGCCAGCAGCTTGGAAGGGGCCAGCACAGATACGCAGTATTTT. The J gene is TRBJ2-3, the V gene TRBV5-1, with a possible D match to TRBD1 (5 bases). V shed 0 bases and J shed 0 bases, with 8 bases lying between them. Germline V gene lookup returns CDR1 SGHRS and CDR2 YFSETQ. The CDR3 runs to 15 residues.